This TCR beta chain was identified in a study of T cell responses to AZD1222 COVID-19 vaccine. Overall study results and limits: As reported, nearly half of all spike-specific TCRs target variant regions that are unmutated. Only a handful of people who got AZD1222 tested seropositive at baseline. White British donors predominated, females outnumbered males, and clonal diversity was possibly underestimated.

Profiling relied on immunoSEQ multiplex PCR, and the TCRdb table lists in-frame clones only, not all of them. Its listing shows some 150,000 clones. The V segment lost 0 bases and the J segment 3 bases; nucleotides outside the gene matches: 4. Looked up from germline, CDR1 is MNHNY and CDR2 is SVGAGI (reference sequence). This CDR3 is 15 amino acids long. As regards this clone: The antigen is not known.

The specimen sequenced was peripheral blood. The chain recombines TRBV6-6 with TRBJ2-7; 8 bases agree with TRBD2. The TCR sequence derives from an adult in good health. This CDR3 reads CASSYSAGGGYEQYF. The CDR3 region has the DNA TGTGCCAGCAGTTACTCCGCGGGGGGCGGCTACGAGCAGTACTTC.